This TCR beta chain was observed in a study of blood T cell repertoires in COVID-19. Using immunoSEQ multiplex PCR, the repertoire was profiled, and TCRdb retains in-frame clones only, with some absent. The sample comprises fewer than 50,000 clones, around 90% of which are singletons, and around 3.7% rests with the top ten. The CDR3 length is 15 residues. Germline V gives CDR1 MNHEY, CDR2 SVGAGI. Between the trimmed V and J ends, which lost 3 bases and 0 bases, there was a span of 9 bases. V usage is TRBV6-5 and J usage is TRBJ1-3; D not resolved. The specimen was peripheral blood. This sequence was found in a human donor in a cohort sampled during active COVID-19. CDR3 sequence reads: CASSYGESSGNTIYF. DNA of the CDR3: TGTGCCAGCAGTTATGGGGAGAGCTCTGGAAACACCATATATTTT.